The source of this T cell receptor (beta chain) is a study of cytomegalovirus exposure and HLA in healthy donors (dated by TCRdb to about 2017). Background on the whole study: In an earlier analysis of under 600 of the donors, 276 Gb of sequence data and some 120 million unique TCR beta sequences from about 190 million T cells were reported. Across some 400 genotyped donors of the cohort, an average of roughly 250,000 unique TCR beta nucleotide sequences per donor were sequenced, and around 20% of those sequences were non-productive. Along with the roughly 670-subject first cohort, a separate validation cohort of around 110 different subjects was used. Alongside the repertoire data, information on donor age, sex, ethnicity and CMV serostatus was compiled. An early release covering 550 to 700 HLA-typed donors comprised about 300 gigabases of sequencing data and approximately 80 million unique TCR sequences. An earlier analysis of 450 to 750 of the donors used high-throughput TCR beta sequencing to judge whether each TCR beta V gene segment behaved as functional or pseudogenic. A later genetic analysis took genome-wide SNP genotypes for about 55% of the roughly 700 donors and used that subset as a discovery cohort. The T cell repertoires of 670 or so subjects were profiled by immunosequencing and related to cytomegalovirus serostatus. The number of typed donors differed by locus: about 629-630 for A, B, C, DRB1 and DQB1; 500 to 550 for DQA1; around 580 for DPA1; and approximately 450 for DPB1. The study aimed to test whether signatures of past pathogen exposure could be identified by cataloging public T cell receptors. The later analysis used no new phenotypic data to find candidate immune exposures, relying instead on TCR beta sequences and their occurrence across donors. To predict cytomegalovirus infection status, the study brought together high-throughput TCR immunosequencing, statistical association of individual TCRs with disease status, and machine learning. Every repertoire in the discovery cohort had been generated on one and the same sequencing platform. HLA typing included class I and class II loci at four-digit resolution. Of the approximately 400 genotyped donors, 75% to 85% were placed in the genetic ancestry cluster associated with self-reported Caucasian donors. Four to six DR-DQ haplotypes were handled as single units for association and clustering, since linkage in the cohort was strong. A later analysis re-examined previously published TCR beta repertoires from roughly 720 donors and added high-resolution HLA genotyping to investigate patterns of TCR occurrence. Paper-wide results and their limitations: According to the authors, the approach could potentially be generalized to other disease states and immunological phenotypes. Broadly in line with IMGT annotations, most TCR beta V segments showed up in productive rearrangements about 87% or about 30% of the time in an earlier analysis of around 550 of the donors. Compared with equally common non-associated chains, HLA-associated TCR beta chains in a later analysis were more clonally expanded and had lower generation probabilities. V-gene and J-gene trimming of TCR beta chains was associated with a missense DCLRE1C variant in a later genetic analysis, and the association was replicated in an independent cohort. In a later analysis, most CMV-associated TCR beta chains were found to appear HLA-restricted, with HLA associations seemingly driven largely by CMV exposure. In this cohort, only TCR beta chains were sequenced, and detectable features were limited by the absence of alpha or paired-chain data. In a later analysis, the rate of TCR association differed among HLA loci, with DRB1 alleles having the most associated TCRs and HLA-C alleles having the fewest. When HLA alleles, especially DR and DQ, strongly co-occurred, TCR associations were difficult to assign to individual alleles. In vitro tests confirmed that a few of the cytomegalovirus-associated TCR beta chains recognize cytomegalovirus antigens. HLA typing was unavailable for some donors at each locus, so association tests used only the typed subset. Some IMGT-functional V segments, including TRBV6-2 and TRBV6-3, could not be told apart with the 87-base-pair reads, so those segments were excluded. Linkage disequilibrium might explain the correlated functional status among segregating V segments, but an unknown experimental factor could not be excluded. A further reported finding was that TCR beta sequences accurately predicted the HLA-A and HLA-B alleles for most subjects in the first cohort. A cluster of highly shared sequence variants was judged likely to represent a technical artifact of the sequencing pipeline. In a later genetic analysis, fewer N-insertions in productive TCRs were reported among donors in an Asian-associated ancestry cluster than the roughly 700-donor mean. Specific HLA alleles were associated with over 15,000 TCR beta sequences at a false discovery rate of 0.05 in a later analysis. The only immune exposure information available for the cohort was CMV serostatus. The earlier analysis of 450 to 700 of the donors excluded roughly 17 rarely observed V segments, including chromosome 9 orphons, because counts were too low. Sequencing depth was assumed to be roughly uniform across donors in the presence/absence analyses, though that assumption may not hold. In the study, some 180 TCR beta chains were listed as associated with cytomegalovirus. Cytomegalovirus status was reported to be diagnosed by the classifier with high specificity and sensitivity in both the original and validation cohorts. Several of the top co-occurrence clusters appeared to be linked to parvovirus B19, influenza, CMV and Epstein-Barr virus, according to a later analysis. Across donors, most TCR sequences were observed very rarely, whereas some public TCRs were present in many individuals.

From the germline V gene, CDR1 is MGHRA and CDR2 is YSYEKL. The trim is 0 bases for V and 10 bases for J, with a gap of 7 bases between the germline ends. Its CDR3 holds 13 amino acids, cysteine through phenylalanine. Only the CDR3 part of the read is kept: 39 bases, read in frame from the first base. In total, about 650 healthy bone marrow donors made up the cohort. All cohort members were sampled while nominally healthy, although unrecorded immune exposures were likely present. The donor was CMV seronegative and belonged to the group of several hundred seronegative cohort members. A peripheral blood sample was provided by each donor, and peripheral blood mononuclear cells were used for TCR beta sequencing. The Qiagen DNeasy Blood Extraction Kit was used to extract genomic DNA from the blood cell samples. Note on this clone: Its recognized antigen is unknown. Base qualities are not at hand, and no much larger clone is one base apart.

The library relied on the immunoSEQ multiplex PCR assay. The multiplex PCR relied on a mix of 60 forward primers for TCR Vbeta segments and 13 reverse primers for TCR Jbeta segments. The CDR3 region of rearranged TCR beta genes was amplified from genomic DNA by a multiplex PCR assay. The amplified TCR beta libraries were sequenced on the Illumina HiSeq System as 87-base-pair reads. Concerning the study's data processing: Across the 500 to 700 repertoires, a later analysis counted tens of millions of unique TCR beta chains, 9.5 million to 13 million of which were shared by at least two donors. Raw reads were error-corrected and collapsed into unique sequences by a nearest-neighbor algorithm in which closely related sequences were merged to remove PCR and sequencing errors. Alignment of CDR3 sequences to IMGT reference sequences was used to assign V, D and J gene segments. For a sequence to be retained, a match of at least six nucleotides was required to both a V gene segment and a J gene segment. A rearrangement was called productive if the CDR3 had no stop codons and remained in frame with V and J, and every other rearrangement was called non-productive. Following IMGT convention, CDR3 was defined as the stretch from the second conserved V-encoded cysteine up to the conserved J-encoded phenylalanine. In an earlier analysis of more than 550 of the donors, sequences lacking an unambiguous match to a single V gene segment were excluded. In an earlier analysis of around 590 of the donors, a V segment was called functional when productive rearrangements were above 56.7%, and segregating when the standard deviation between donors exceeded 5%. A statistical classification framework was built for diagnosing cytomegalovirus status from the catalog of TCR beta chain sequences. In a later analysis, TCR nucleotide sequences were compared against IMGT/GENE-DB human TR gene sequences so that V and J genes could be assigned. Using the TCRdist pipeline, a later analysis assigned CDR3 sequences along with most-parsimonious VDJ recombination scenarios. In a later analysis, every TCR beta chain was defined by the combination of its CDR3 amino acid sequence and its V-gene family, and reads without a unique V-gene family were dropped. In a later analysis, approximately 640 highly shared, low-generation-probability nucleotide sequences were removed to address suspected cross-contamination and a sequencing artifact. A later analysis calculated a clonal expansion index for each public chain from normalized within-repertoire ranks of inferred template counts. In a later analysis, generation probabilities were computed with a VDJ recombination model fitted to out-of-frame rearrangements, and the resulting probabilities were checked against IGoR. In a later analysis, TCR-TCR, TCR-HLA and TCR-CMV co-occurrence was scored with hypergeometric tests, and a repertoire-size bias correction was applied to TCR pairs. False discovery rates were estimated in a later analysis by permuting HLA or CMV assignments 20 times. A later analysis grouped co-occurring TCRs with DBSCAN, adding TCRdist sequence similarity when clustering within HLA-allele-positive subsets. For co-occurrence clustering, repertoires with fewer than 30,000 or more than 120,000 public chains were excluded, along with roughly 5 repertoires with anomalous nucleotide sharing. TCRdb provides this immuneACCESS table in a form limited to in-frame rearrangements. Some clones are lacking; in checked studies, under half of them reflect an unresolved V gene, and why the rest are absent is not known. That table is the source of V, J and clone size, and D and trimming were worked out from the DNA. The sample includes around 190,000 clones, with roughly four fifths observed a single time. The top ten clones comprise about 1.9% of the sample.

Specimen: PBMCs. Recombination connected TRBV4-1 to TRBJ1-6, with the D segment identity uncertain. The source of this sequence is a man aged 25 to 45 in good health and CMV-seronegative. CDR3 reads: CASSQDLVSPLHF. The DNA reads TGCGCCAGCAGCCAAGATCTTGTCTCACCCCTCCACTTT.